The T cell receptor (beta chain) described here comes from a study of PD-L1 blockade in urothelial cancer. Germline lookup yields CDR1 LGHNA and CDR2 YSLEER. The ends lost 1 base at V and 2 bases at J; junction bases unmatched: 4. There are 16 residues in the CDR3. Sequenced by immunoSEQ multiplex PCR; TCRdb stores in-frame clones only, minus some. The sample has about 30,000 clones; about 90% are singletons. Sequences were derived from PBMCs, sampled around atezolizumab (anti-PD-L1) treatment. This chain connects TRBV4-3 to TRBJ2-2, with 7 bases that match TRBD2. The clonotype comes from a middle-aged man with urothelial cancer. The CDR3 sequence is CASSQGTSLNTGELFF. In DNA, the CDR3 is TGCGCCAGCAGCCAAGGGACTAGTCTCAACACCGGGGAGCTGTTTTTT.